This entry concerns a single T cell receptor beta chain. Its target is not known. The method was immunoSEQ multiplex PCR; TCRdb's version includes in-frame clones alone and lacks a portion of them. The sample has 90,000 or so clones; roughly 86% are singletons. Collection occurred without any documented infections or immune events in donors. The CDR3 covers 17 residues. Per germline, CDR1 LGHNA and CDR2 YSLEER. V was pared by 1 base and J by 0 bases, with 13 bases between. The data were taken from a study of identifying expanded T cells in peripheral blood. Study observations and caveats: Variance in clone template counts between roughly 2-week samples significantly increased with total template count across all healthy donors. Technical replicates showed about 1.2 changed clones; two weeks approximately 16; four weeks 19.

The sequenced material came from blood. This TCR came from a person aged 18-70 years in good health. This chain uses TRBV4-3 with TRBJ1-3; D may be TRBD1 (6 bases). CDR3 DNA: TGCGCCAGCAGCCAAGCGTCTGGCAGGGGCTCTGGAAACACCATATATTTT. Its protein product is CASSQASGRGSGNTIYF.